The 3 T cell receptor beta chains in this list originate from one sample, sequenced in a study of cytomegalovirus exposure and HLA in healthy donors. PCR used 60 Vbeta primers and 13 Jbeta primers. Data came from immunoSEQ multiplex PCR; TCRdb stores just in-frame clones and leaves some out. The data hold 110,000 or so clones, with over 70% observed a single time. Sequences were obtained from PBMCs. Receptor source: a woman aged 18-29 years in good health and CMV-seronegative.

The V call is TRBV7-2, the J call TRBJ2-3; D possibly corresponds to TRBD2 (6 bases). This CDR3 comprises 15 residues. Per germline, CDR1 SGHTA and CDR2 FQGNSA. Deletions cut 5 bases from V and 6 bases from J, with 18 bases between. CDR3 DNA: TGTGCCAGCAGCCCAAACCTGGGGGGTCAGGATACGCAGTATTTT. Its translation is CASSPNLGGQDTQYF.

This clone has only one observation. The chain links TRBV2 to TRBJ1-5, with D maybe TRBD1 (6 bases). The germline V gene has CDR1 SNHLY and CDR2 FYNNEI. This CDR3 spans 15 amino acids. The V end was cut by 6 bases, the J end by 6 bases, with 18 bases between. This CDR3 reads CASSGQGQIGQPQHF. The CDR3 region has the DNA TGTGCCAGCAGCGGACAAGGACAGATCGGTCAGCCCCAGCATTTT.

On this clone: At one end, the junction sequence differs from germline, possibly due to a read error. The chain is built from TRBV7-8 and TRBJ2-4, with 7 nucleotides matching TRBD2. The CDR3 is 16 residues long. Germline lookup yields CDR1 SGHVS and CDR2 FQNEAQ. CDR3 in amino acids: CASSSRGVIAKNSQYF. Written as DNA, the CDR3 is TGTGCCAGCAGCTCCCGGGGGGTGATAGCCAAAAACAGTCAGTACTTC.